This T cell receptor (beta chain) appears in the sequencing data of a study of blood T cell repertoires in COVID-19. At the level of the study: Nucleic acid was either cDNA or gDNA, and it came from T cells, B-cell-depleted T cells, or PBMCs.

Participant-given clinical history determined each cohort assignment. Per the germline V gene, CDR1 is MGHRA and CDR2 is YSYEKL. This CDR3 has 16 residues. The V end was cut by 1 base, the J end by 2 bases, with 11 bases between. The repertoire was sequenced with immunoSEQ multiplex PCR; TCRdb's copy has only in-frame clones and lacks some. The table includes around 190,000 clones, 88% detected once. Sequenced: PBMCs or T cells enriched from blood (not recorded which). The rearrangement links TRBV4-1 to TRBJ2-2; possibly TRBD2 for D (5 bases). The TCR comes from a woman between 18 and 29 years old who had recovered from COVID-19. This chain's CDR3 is CASSQVRLLNTGELFF. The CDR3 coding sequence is TGCGCCAGCAGCCAAGTCCGACTACTAAACACCGGGGAGCTGTTTTTT.